The source of this T cell receptor beta chain is a study of cytomegalovirus exposure and HLA in healthy donors. Study findings and constraints: The study flagged roughly 160 TCR beta chains as cytomegalovirus-associated. With further analysis later on, most CMV-associated TCR beta chains appeared HLA-restricted.

This CDR3 region has 16 residues. The V end was cut by 4 bases, the J end by 0 bases, with 14 bases between. CDR1 is SGHRS and CDR2 is YFSETQ in the germline V gene. Primers for the PCR totalled 60 Vbeta and 13 Jbeta. Data came from immunoSEQ multiplex PCR; TCRdb stores just in-frame clones and leaves some out. The sample lists some 97,000 clones, 79% occurring once. The sample holds a few counts of this clone. Its antigen is as yet unknown. The sample consisted of PBMCs. The chain carries TRBV5-1 and TRBJ2-4; D gene uncertain. The clonotype originates from a female donor in good health and CMV-seropositive. DNA for the CDR3: TGCGCCAGCAGCCCAACGACACCTTTAGCCAAAAACATTCAGTACTTC. It yields the protein CASSPTTPLAKNIQYF.